Only a few counts were recorded for the clone carrying this TCR beta chain. Together with a sample-barcoded 5' primer, a J-beta primer mix was included in a second PCR lasting roughly 6 to 12 cycles. MiXCR, applied by TCRdb to the 5' RACE reads, yields one record per CDR3 protein. In the table there are just under 550,000 distinct CDR3 sequences, more than 20% of which are singletons. The sample is drawn from a study of blood T cells in healthy people across ages. The junction had 8 bases not matched to a gene; V was cut back by 3 bases and J by 5 bases. The CDR3 covers 15 residues. CDR1 and CDR2 (germline): MDHEN, SYDVKM. This sample also belongs to another study, concerning T cells of mothers and their children.

The sequencing sample was made of blood. J is TRBJ2-5 and V is TRBV28, with TRBD2 matching over 8 bases. This clonotype was sampled from a boy aged 5-17 years in good health. In DNA, the CDR3 is TGTGCCAGCAGTTTTAGTGCGGGGGGCGCGGAGACCCAGTACTTC. Residues: CASSFSAGGAETQYF.